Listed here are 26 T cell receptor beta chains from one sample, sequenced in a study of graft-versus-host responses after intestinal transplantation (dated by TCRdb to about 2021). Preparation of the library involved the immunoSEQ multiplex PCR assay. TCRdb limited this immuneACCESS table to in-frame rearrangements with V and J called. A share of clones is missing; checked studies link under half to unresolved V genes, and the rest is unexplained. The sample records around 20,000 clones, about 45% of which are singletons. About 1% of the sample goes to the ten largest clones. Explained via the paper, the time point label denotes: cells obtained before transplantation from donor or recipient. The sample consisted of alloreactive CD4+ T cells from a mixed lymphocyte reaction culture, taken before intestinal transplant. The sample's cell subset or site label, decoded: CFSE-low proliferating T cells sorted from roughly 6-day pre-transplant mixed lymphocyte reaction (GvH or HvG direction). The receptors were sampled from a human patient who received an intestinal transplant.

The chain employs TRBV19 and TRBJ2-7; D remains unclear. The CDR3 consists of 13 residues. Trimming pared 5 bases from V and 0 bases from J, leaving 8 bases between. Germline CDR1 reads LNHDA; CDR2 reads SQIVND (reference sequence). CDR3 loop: CASSLVSSYEQYF. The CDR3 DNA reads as TGTGCCAGTAGTTTAGTGAGCTCCTACGAGCAGTACTTC.

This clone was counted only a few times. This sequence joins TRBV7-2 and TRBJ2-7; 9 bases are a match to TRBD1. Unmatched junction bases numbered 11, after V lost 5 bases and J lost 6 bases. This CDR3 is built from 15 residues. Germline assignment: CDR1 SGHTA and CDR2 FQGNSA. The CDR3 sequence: CASSLTGTGFSEQYF. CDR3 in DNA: TGTGCCAGCAGCCTTACCGGGACAGGGTTTAGCGAGCAGTACTTC.

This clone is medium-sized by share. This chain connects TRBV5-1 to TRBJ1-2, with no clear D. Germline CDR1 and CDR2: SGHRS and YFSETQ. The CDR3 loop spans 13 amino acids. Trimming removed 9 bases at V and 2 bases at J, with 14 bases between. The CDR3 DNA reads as TGCGCCACATCGGAGGGCGCGAACTATGGCTACACCTTC. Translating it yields CATSEGANYGYTF.

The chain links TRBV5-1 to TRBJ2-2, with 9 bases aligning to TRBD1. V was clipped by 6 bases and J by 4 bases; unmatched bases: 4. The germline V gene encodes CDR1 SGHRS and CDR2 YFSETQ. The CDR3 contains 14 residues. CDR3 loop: CASKQGAGTGELFF. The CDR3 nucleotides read TGCGCCAGCAAACAGGGGGCTGGCACCGGGGAGCTGTTTTTT.

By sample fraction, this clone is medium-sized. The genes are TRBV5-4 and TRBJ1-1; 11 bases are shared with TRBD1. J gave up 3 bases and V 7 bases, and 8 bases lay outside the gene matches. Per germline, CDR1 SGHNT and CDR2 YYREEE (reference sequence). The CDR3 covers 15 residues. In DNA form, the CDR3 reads TGTGCCAGCCGCCCCCGGGGACAGGGGGACACTGAAGCTTTCTTT. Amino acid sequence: CASRPRGQGDTEAFF. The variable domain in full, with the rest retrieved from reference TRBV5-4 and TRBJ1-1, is ETGVTQSPTHLIKTRGQQVTLRCSSQSGHNTVSWYQQALGQGPQFIFQYYREEENGRGNFPPRFSGLQFPNYSSELNVNALELDDSALYLCASRPRGQGDTEAFFGQGTRLTVV.

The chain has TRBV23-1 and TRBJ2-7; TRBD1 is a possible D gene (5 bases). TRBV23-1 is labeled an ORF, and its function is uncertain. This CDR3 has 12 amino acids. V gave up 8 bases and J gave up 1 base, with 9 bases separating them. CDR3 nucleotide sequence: TGCGCCAGCTCCAGGGCATCCTACGAGCAGTACTTC. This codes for CASSRASYEQYF.

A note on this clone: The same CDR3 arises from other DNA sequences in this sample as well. The CDR3 nucleotides read TGTGCCAGCAGTGAGACTAGCTATGGCTACACCTTC. Its protein is CASSETSYGYTF. V is TRBV6-1 and J is TRBJ1-2; D not certain. Per the germline V gene, CDR1 is MNHNS and CDR2 is SASEGT. V was shortened by 3 bases and J by 4 bases, with 6 bases between the two germline ends. This CDR3 comprises 12 residues.

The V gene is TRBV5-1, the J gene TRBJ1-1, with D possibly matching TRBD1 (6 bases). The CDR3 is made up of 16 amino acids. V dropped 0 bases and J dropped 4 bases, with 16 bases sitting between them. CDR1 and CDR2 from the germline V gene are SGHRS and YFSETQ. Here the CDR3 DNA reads TGCGCCAGCAGCTTGGGGGTACAGGGAGAGGGCACTGAAGCTTTCTTT. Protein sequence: CASSLGVQGEGTEAFF.

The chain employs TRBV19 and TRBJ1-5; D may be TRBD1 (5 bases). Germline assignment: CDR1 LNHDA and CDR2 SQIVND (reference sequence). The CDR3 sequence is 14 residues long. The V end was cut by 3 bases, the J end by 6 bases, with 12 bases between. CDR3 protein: CASSIGGGGQPQHF. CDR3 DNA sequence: TGTGCCAGTAGTATTGGGGGGGGAGGTCAGCCCCAGCATTTT.

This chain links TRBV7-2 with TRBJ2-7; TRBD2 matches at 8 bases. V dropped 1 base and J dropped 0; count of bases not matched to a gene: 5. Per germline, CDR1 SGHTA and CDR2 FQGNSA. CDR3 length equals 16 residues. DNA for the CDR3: TGTGCCAGCAGCTTAGGGTCGGGGGGGAGCTCCTACGAGCAGTACTTC. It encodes CASSLGSGGSSYEQYF.

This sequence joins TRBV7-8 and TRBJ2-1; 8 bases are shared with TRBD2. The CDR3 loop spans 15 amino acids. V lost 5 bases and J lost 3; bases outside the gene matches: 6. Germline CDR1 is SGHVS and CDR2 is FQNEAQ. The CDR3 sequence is CASSPIAGNYNEQFF. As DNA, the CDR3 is TGTGCCAGCAGCCCCATAGCGGGGAACTACAATGAGCAGTTCTTC.

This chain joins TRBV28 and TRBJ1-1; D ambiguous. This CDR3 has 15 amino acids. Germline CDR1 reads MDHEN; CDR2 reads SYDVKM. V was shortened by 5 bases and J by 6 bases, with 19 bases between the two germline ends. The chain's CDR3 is CASSTNGFWSAEAFF. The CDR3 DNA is TGTGCCAGCAGTACAAACGGGTTTTGGTCCGCTGAAGCTTTCTTT.

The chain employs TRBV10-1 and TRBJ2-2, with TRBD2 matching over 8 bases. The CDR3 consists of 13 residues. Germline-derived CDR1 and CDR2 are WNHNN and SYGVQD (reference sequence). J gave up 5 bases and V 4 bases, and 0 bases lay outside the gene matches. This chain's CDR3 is CASSAGGTGELFF. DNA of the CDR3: TGCGCCAGCAGTGCGGGGGGGACCGGGGAGCTGTTTTTT.

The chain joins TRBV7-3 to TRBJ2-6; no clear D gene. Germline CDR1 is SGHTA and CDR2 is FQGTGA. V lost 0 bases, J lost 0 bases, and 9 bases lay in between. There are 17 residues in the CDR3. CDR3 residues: CASSLTDTNSGANVLTF. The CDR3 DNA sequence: TGTGCCAGCAGCTTAACTGACACGAACTCTGGGGCCAACGTCCTGACTTTC.

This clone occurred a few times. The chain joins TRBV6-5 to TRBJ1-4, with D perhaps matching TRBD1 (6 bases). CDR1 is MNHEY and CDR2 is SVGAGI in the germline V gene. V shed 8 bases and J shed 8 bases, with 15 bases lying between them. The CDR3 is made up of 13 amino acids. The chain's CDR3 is CASRDTGLEKLFF. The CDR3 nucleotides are TGTGCCAGCCGGGACACCGGCCTGGAAAAACTGTTTTTT.

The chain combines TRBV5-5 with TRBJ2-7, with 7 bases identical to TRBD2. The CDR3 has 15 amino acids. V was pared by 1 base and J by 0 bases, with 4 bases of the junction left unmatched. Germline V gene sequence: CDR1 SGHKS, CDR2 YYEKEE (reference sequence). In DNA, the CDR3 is TGTGCCAGCAGCTTGTTGCGGGGGACCTCCTACGAGCAGTACTTC. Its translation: CASSLLRGTSYEQYF.

DNA of the CDR3: TGTGCCAGCTCACCAGCAGCTAACTATGGCTACACCTTC. Amino acids: CASSPAANYGYTF. This chain connects TRBV18 to TRBJ1-2; D is uncertain. Germline lookup yields CDR1 KGHSH and CDR2 LQKENI. V was trimmed by 2 bases and J by 0 bases, leaving 4 bases between them. The CDR3 has 13 amino acids.

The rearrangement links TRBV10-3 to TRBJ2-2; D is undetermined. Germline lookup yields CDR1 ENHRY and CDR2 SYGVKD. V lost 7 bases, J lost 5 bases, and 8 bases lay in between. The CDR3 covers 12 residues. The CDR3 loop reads CAITSGTGELFF. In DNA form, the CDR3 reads TGTGCCATCACCTCCGGGACCGGGGAGCTGTTTTTT.

In DNA, the CDR3 is TGTGCCAGCAGCTTATTCCGCAGGGACACTGAAGCTTTCTTT. This encodes CASSLFRRDTEAFF. The chain uses TRBV7-9 and TRBJ1-1; D might be TRBD1 (5 bases). The V end was cut by 2 bases, the J end by 3 bases, with 10 bases between. This CDR3 spans 14 amino acids. Germline assignment: CDR1 SEHNR and CDR2 FQNEAQ (reference sequence).

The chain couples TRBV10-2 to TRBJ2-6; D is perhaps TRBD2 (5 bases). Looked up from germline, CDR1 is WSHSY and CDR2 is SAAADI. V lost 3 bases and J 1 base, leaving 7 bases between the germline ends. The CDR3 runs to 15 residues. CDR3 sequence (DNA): TGCGCCAGCAGTGAACCGGGGTCTGGGGCCAACGTCCTGACTTTC. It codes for CASSEPGSGANVLTF.

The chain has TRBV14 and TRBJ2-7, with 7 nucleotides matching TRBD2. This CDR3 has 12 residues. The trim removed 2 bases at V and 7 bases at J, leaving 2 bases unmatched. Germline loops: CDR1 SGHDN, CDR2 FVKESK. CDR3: CASSQIGGEQYF. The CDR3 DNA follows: TGTGCCAGCAGCCAAATCGGGGGGGAGCAGTACTTC.

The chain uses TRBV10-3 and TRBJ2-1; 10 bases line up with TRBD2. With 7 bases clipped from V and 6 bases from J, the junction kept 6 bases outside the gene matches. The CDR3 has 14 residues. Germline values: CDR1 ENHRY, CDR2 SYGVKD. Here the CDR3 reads CAINGAGGLNEQFF. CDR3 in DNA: TGTGCCATCAATGGAGCGGGGGGGCTCAATGAGCAGTTCTTC.

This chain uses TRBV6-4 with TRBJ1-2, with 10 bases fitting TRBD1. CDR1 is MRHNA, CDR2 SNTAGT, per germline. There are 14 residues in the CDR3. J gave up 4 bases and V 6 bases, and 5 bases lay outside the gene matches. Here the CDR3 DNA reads TGTGCCAGCAGCCCGACAGGGGGCGGCTATGGCTACACCTTC. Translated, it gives CASSPTGGGYGYTF.

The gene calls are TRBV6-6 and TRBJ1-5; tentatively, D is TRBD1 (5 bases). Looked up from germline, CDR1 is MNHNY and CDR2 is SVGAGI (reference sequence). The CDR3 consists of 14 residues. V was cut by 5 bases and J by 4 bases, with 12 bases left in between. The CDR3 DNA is TGTGCCAGCAGTCCGACAGCAAATAATCAGCCCCAGCATTTT. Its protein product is CASSPTANNQPQHF.

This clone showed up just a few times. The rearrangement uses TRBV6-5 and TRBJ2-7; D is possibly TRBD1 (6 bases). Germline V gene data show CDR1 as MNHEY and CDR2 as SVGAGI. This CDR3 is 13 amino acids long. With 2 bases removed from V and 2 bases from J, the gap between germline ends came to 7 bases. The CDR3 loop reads CASSYGTTYEQYF. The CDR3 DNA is TGTGCCAGCAGTTACGGGACAACCTACGAGCAGTACTTC.

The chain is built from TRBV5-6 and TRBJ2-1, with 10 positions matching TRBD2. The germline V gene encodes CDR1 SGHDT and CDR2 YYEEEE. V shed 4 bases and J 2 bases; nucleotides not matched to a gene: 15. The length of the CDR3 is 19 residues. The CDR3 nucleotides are TGTGCCAGCAGCCAAACCCCGGGACTAGCGTTGGGAGCCTACAATGAGCAGTTCTTC. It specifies CASSQTPGLALGAYNEQFF.